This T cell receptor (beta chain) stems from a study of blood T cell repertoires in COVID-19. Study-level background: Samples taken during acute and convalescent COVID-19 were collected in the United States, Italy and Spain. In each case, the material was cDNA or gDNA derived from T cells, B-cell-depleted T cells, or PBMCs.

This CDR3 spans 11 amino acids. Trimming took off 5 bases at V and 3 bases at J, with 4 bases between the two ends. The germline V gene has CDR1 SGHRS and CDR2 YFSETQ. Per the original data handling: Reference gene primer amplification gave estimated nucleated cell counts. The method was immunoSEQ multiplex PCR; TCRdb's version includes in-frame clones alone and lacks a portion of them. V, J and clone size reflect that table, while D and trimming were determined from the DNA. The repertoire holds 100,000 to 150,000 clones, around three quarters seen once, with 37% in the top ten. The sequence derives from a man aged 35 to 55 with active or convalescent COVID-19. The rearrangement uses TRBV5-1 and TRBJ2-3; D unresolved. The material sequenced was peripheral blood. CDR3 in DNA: TGCGCCAGCAGGAGGACAGATACGCAGTATTTT. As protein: CASRRTDTQYF. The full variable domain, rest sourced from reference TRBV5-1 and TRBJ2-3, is KAGVTQTPRYLIKTRGQQVTLSCSPISGHRSVSWYQQTPGQGLQFLFEYFSETQRNKGNFPGRFSGRQFSNSRSEMNVSTLELGDSALYLCASRRTDTQYFGPGTRLTVL.